The sequence of this T cell receptor beta chain was determined in a study of cytomegalovirus exposure and HLA in healthy donors. V was trimmed by 3 bases and J by 4 bases, leaving 10 bases between them. Germline V CDR1 and CDR2: LNHDA, SQIVND (reference sequence). CDR3 length: 14 amino acids. The PCR had 60 Vbeta and 13 Jbeta primers. Profiling relied on immunoSEQ multiplex PCR, and the TCRdb table lists in-frame clones only, not all of them. Of roughly 150,000 clones listed, roughly 64% are singletons. This sequence was found in a woman aged 30 to 39 in good health and CMV-seropositive. This chain connects TRBV19 to TRBJ1-5; possible D gene TRBD1, 6 bases. Sample: PBMCs. CDR3 bases: TGTGCCAGTAGTATGGGGGCCCGGAATCAGCCCCAGCATTTT. Translated: CASSMGARNQPQHF.